The present T cell receptor (beta chain) was sequenced within a study of blood T cell repertoires in COVID-19. Background on the study: Acute and convalescent COVID-19 samples came from the United States, Italy and Spain.

The CDR3 is made up of 17 amino acids. Trimming took 2 bases from V and 0 from J; bases not matched to a gene: 8. Germline V gives CDR1 SEHNR, CDR2 FQNEAQ (reference sequence). Assignments of participants to cohorts depended upon their own reported clinical history. Cohort 3 recovery required two negative PCRs, clearance, or symptom resolution. TCRdb's copy holds only in-frame clones and misses some; the assay was immunoSEQ multiplex PCR. The table has around 250,000 clones, 70% to 90% seen once; the top ten hold about 1.9%. The sequence came from a woman aged 45 to 65 who had recovered from COVID-19. The sequenced sample was PBMCs or T cells enriched from blood (not recorded which). The rearrangement joins TRBV7-9 to TRBJ2-5, with TRBD1 matching over 8 bases. The CDR3 protein is CASSLRRPDRDQETQYF. The CDR3 nucleotides are TGTGCCAGCAGCTTACGTCGCCCGGACAGGGACCAAGAGACCCAGTACTTC. The full variable domain, with the rest looked up from reference TRBV7-9 and TRBJ2-5, is DTGVSQNPRHKITKRGQNVTFRCDPISEHNRLYWYRQTLGQGPEFLTYFQNEAQLEKSRLLSDRFSAERPKGSFSTLEIQRTEQGDSAMYLCASSLRRPDRDQETQYFGPGTRLLVL.